This T cell receptor (beta chain) was sequenced in a study of T-cell memory formation after mild COVID-19. General observations from the study: Unconfirmed was the SARS-CoV-2 specificity of second-wave clones that peaked on day 37. Mostly located in CM and EM were contracting CD4+ clones, with contracting CD8+ clones located in EMRA.

Barcoded TCR alpha and TCR beta cDNA libraries with UMIs came from 5'RACE using constant-segment primers. TCRdb used MiXCR to reprocess the 5' RACE reads, holding one entry per CDR3 protein. The sample lists some 48,000 distinct CDR3 sequences; 27% were seen once. This clonotype was detected a few times. No antigen is known for it. This CDR3 has 14 residues. From germline, CDR1 is WSHSY and CDR2 SAAADI. V dropped 2 bases and J dropped 4 bases, with 11 bases sitting between them. The gene calls are TRBV10-2 and TRBJ1-1; no definite D call. Sequenced: PBMCs or a T cell subset sorted from them (not recorded which). This receptor was taken from a man between 18 and 29 years old who had mild COVID-19 (a few samples of this study predate the infection). Cell type and time point are not known. Here the CDR3 reads CASSEGRLATEAFF. CDR3 bases: TGCGCCAGCAGTGAGGGGAGGTTAGCCACTGAAGCTTTCTTT.